This TCR beta chain derives from a study of T-cell memory formation after mild COVID-19. Each CDR3 protein is one row after TCRdb ran MiXCR on the 5' RACE reads. The table has 470,000 or so distinct CDR3 sequences, approximately 18% seen once. Germline V gives CDR1 MNHEY, CDR2 SVGAGI. Trimming shortened V by 0 bases and J by 6 bases, and 11 bases separated the two germline ends. The CDR3 totals 15 residues. The sequenced sample was PBMCs or a T cell subset sorted from them (not recorded which). J is TRBJ2-2 and V is TRBV6-5; no clear D gene. The TCR originated in an adult woman who had mild COVID-19 (a few samples of this study predate the infection). Cell type and time point are not known. The CDR3 region has the DNA TGTGCCAGCAGTTACTCGGTGTCAAGCGCCGGGGAGCTGTTTTTT. Protein product: CASSYSVSSAGELFF.